The 8 T cell receptor beta chains listed next were all sequenced from one sample in a study of post-analysis software for immune sequencing data. The library was made from cDNA and included unique molecular identifiers. Using its own MiXCR run on the PCR reads, TCRdb lists one record per CDR3 protein. The table has around 160,000 distinct CDR3 sequences, roughly 35% seen once; the top ten hold about 26%. The source material was blood, sampled after autologous hematopoietic stem cell transplantation. The receptors derive from a girl aged 10-17 years with multiple sclerosis.

This clonotype turned up a few times. The V call is TRBV29-1, the J call TRBJ1-1; a weak D match, TRBD1 (6 bases). V gave up 7 bases and J gave up 11 bases, with 23 bases separating them. Germline CDR1 and CDR2: SQVTM and ANQGSEA. There are 13 residues in the CDR3. In nucleotides, the CDR3 is TGCAGCGCTGCGGCCAGGGGCAATGGTGGGGCTTTCTTT. It specifies CSAAARGNGGAFF.

The gene calls are TRBV27 and TRBJ1-6; TRBD1 aligns across 8 bases. Per germline, CDR1 MNHEY and CDR2 SMNVEV (reference sequence). After removal of 5 bases from V and 14 bases from J, the junction contained 11 bases not matched to a gene. There are 14 residues in the CDR3. The CDR3 sequence: CASSTGTGGGSLHF. CDR3 nucleotides: TGTGCCAGCAGTACCGGGACAGGCGGGGGATCCCTCCACTTT.

This clonotype has only a few counts. This sequence joins TRBV12-3 or TRBV12-4 and TRBJ2-3; TRBD1 matches at 9 bases. V dropped 6 bases and J dropped 4; count of bases not matched to a gene: 5. This CDR3 contains 14 residues. Here the CDR3 DNA reads TGTGCCAGCAGGGGACAGGGTATACCAGATACGCAGTATTTT. Protein product: CASRGQGIPDTQYF.

The chain recombines TRBV19 with TRBJ2-7; D is unclear. The last part of the DNA fits TRBJ2-5 better; the J call may be wrong. CDR3 length equals 12 residues. Germline V gene sequence: CDR1 LNHDA, CDR2 SQIVND (reference sequence). The chain's CDR3 is CASSTKEETQYF. DNA for the CDR3: TGTGCCAGTAGTACGAAGGAGGAGACCCAGTACTTC.

This clonotype has just a few counts. This sequence joins TRBV11-2 and TRBJ1-2, with D unresolved. The germline gives CDR1 SGHAT, CDR2 FQNNGV. V was shortened by 7 bases and J by 9 bases, with 18 bases between the two germline ends. This CDR3 has 13 residues. The CDR3, as DNA: TGTGCCAGCACCCCCAGCCCGGGTCATAGCTACACCTTC. Translation: CASTPSPGHSYTF.

The sample holds a few counts of this clonotype. The CDR3 DNA follows: TGCAGTGCTAGCGGAGCATCCGGATACGAGCAGTACTTC. Its translation: CSASGASGYEQYF. The genes are TRBV20-1 and TRBJ2-7; no clear D. Trimming took off 3 bases at V and 4 bases at J, with 13 bases between the two ends. The CDR3 has 13 amino acids. Germline CDR1 and CDR2: DFQATT and SNEGSKA (reference sequence).

The chain uses TRBV4-3 and TRBJ2-1; D ambiguous. Germline CDR1 is LGHNA and CDR2 is YSLEER. This CDR3 is 14 amino acids long. With 1 base removed from V and 9 bases from J, the gap between germline ends came to 13 bases. The CDR3 loop is CASSQVGRAGEQFF. The CDR3, as DNA: TGCGCCAGCAGCCAAGTTGGGCGAGCTGGTGAGCAGTTCTTC.

This clonotype has at least ten counts. V is TRBV5-5 and J is TRBJ2-1; 7 nucleotides line up with TRBD1. This CDR3 spans 15 amino acids. Germline CDR1 and CDR2: SGHKS and YYEKEE (reference sequence). V lost 4 bases and J lost 0; bases outside the gene matches: 4. CDR3 nucleotide sequence: TGTGCCAGCAGCAACCGGGACAGCTCCTACAATGAGCAGTTCTTC. The encoded protein is CASSNRDSSYNEQFF. Filled out from reference TRBV5-5 and TRBJ2-1, the complete variable domain reads DAGVTQSPTHLIKTRGQQVTLRCSPISGHKSVSWYQQVLGQGPQFIFQYYEKEERGRGNFPDRFSARQFPNYSSELNVNALLLGDSALYLCASSNRDSSYNEQFFGPGTRLTVL.